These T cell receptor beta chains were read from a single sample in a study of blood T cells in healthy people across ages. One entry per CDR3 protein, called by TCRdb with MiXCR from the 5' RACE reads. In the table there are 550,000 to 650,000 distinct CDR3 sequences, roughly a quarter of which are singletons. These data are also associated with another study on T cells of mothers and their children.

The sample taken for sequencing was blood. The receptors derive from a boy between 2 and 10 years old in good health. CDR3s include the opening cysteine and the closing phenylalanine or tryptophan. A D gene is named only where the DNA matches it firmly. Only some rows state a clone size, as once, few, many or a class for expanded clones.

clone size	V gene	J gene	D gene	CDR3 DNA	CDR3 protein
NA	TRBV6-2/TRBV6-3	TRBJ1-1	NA	TGTGCCAGCAGTCCCGGGCACGAAGCTTTCTTT	CASSPGHEAFF
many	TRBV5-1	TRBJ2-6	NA	TGCGCCAGCAGCTTGCAGTCCGGGGCCAACGTCCTGACTTTC	CASSLQSGANVLTF
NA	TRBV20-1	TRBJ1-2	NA	TGCAGTGCTAGAGGAAGTATTTCGGAACACGGCTACACCTTC	CSARGSISEHGYTF
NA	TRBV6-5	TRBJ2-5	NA	TGTGCCAGCAGTTGGGTCAGCCAAGAGACCCAGTACTTC	CASSWVSQETQYF
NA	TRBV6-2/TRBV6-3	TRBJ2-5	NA	TGTGCCAGCGGCGCAGCAGACGAGACCCAGTACTTC	CASGAADETQYF
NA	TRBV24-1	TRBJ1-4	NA	TGTGCCACCCGTCTCCATGAAAAACTGTTTTTT	CATRLHEKLFF
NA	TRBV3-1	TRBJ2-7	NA	TGTGCCAGCAGCCAAGGAATGGGGCCGTTGGGCGAGCAGTACTTC	CASSQGMGPLGEQYF
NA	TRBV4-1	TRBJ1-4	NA	TGCGCCAGCAGGCGTCCGGGGGGTTACGGTGAAAAACTGTTTTTT	CASRRPGGYGEKLFF
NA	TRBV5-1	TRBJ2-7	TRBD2	TGCGCCAGCAGCTGGGGGACTAGCGGGTCCCACGAGCAGTACTTC	CASSWGTSGSHEQYF
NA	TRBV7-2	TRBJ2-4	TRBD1	TGTGCCAGCAGGGGACAGGAACTAGCCAAAAACATTCAGTACTTC	CASRGQELAKNIQYF
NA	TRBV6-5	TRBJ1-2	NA	TGTGCCAGCAGTTGGGGAGGGGGTACCGGCGGCTACACCTTC	CASSWGGGTGGYTF
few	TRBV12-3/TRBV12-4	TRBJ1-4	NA	TGTGCCAGCAGTTTAGCATGGCAGGGAGGCGAAAAACTGTTTTTT	CASSLAWQGGEKLFF
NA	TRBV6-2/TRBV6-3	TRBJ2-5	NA	TGTGCCAGCAGTTACTCGTACCACCAAGAGACCCAGTACTTC	CASSYSYHQETQYF
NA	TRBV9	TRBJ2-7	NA	TGTGCCAGCAGCGTAGGTGGGGCTAGCTCGGGCGAGCAGTACTTC	CASSVGGASSGEQYF
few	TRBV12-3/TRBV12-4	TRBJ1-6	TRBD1	TGTGCCAGCAGCTGGGACAGGGCCAATTCACCCCTCCACTTT	CASSWDRANSPLHF
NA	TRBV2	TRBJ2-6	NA	TGTGCCAGCAGACCTCCCCCAGGGCAAGTCTCTGGGGCCAACGTCCTGACTTTC	CASRPPPGQVSGANVLTF
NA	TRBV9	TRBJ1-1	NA	TGTGCCAGCAGCGTAGGAGGATGGGGGCGGATTAACACTGAAGCTTTCTTT	CASSVGGWGRINTEAFF
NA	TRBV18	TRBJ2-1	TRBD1	TGTGCCAGCTCACGCGGACAGGGGAACAATGAGCAGTTCTTC	CASSRGQGNNEQFF
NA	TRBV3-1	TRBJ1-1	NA	TGTGCCAGCAGCCAAGATGGGACCAAAGCTTTCTTT	CASSQDGTKAFF
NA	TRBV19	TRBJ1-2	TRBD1	TGTGCCAGCCGGGACAGCTTTTATGGCTACACCTTC	CASRDSFYGYTF
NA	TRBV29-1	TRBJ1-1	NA	TGCAGCGTTGCGGCGAACACTGAAGCTTTCTTT	CSVAANTEAFF
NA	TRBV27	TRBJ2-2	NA	TGTGCCAGCAAAGCGGCGAACACCGGGGAGCTGTTTTTT	CASKAANTGELFF
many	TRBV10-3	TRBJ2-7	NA	TGTGCCATCAGTGAGTTCGGCTACGAGCAGTACTTC	CAISEFGYEQYF
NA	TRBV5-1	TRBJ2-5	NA	TGCGCCAGCAGCTTCCGACTAGTACAAGAGACCCAGTACTTC	CASSFRLVQETQYF
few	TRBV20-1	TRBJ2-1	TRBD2	TGCAGTGCCCCTGGACTAGCGGGGGGCAGCTCCTACAATGAGCAGTTCTTC	CSAPGLAGGSSYNEQFF
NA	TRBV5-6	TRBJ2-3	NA	TGTGCCAGCAGCTTGGGGTTGGGGAGCCTCACAGATACGCAGTATTTT	CASSLGLGSLTDTQYF
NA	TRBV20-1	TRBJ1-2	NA	TGCAGTGCTAGCAATACAGGGAAAATCTATGGCTACACCTTC	CSASNTGKIYGYTF
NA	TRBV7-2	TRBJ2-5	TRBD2	TGTGCCAGCAGCTTAGAGGCGGGAGATGGAGAGACCCAGTACTTC	CASSLEAGDGETQYF
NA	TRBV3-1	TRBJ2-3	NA	TGTGCCAGCAGCCAAGATTCCCCAGATACGCAGTATTTT	CASSQDSPDTQYF
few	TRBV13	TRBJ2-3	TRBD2	TGTGCCAGCAGCACCTTGTCGGGAGGAGGAGATACGCAGTATTTT	CASSTLSGGGDTQYF
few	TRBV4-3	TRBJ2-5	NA	TGCGCCAGCAGCCAAGATTTTGGGGAGACCCAGTACTTC	CASSQDFGETQYF
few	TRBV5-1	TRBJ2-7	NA	TGCGCCAGCAGGAATCTGGGTGGATACGAGCAGTACTTC	CASRNLGGYEQYF
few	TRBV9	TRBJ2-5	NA	TGTGCCAGCAGCGTTACGGCGGGGGAGACCCAGTACTTC	CASSVTAGETQYF
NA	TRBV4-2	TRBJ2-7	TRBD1	TGTGCCAGCAGCCAAGATCAGGCAGGGGGTTACGAGCAGTACTTC	CASSQDQAGGYEQYF
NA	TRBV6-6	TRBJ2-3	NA	TGTGCCAGCAGTTACGGGAGCGGACCCCCAGATACGCAGTATTTT	CASSYGSGPPDTQYF